These 17 T cell receptor beta chains share one sample of origin, sequenced in a study of regulatory T cells in long-lasting Graves disease (dated by TCRdb to 2020 to 2022). The library relied on multiplex PCR. TCRdb records Illumina HiSeq 4000 as the sequencer. CDR3 regions were amplified by Arm-PCR with iRepertoire HTBI primers to construct TCR beta libraries. Using fastp trimming at Q25 and MiXCR clonotype assembly, TCRdb reanalyzed the public sequencing data and kept in-frame beta chains. Identical CDR3 protein sequences are pooled into one entry, listed with their most common genes and DNA. Recorded for this sample are about 540,000 distinct CDR3 sequences; roughly 13% of them occurred a single time. Roughly a tenth of the sample belongs to the ten largest clones. Interpreted using the paper, the time point label stands for: newly diagnosed GD, antithyroid drugs for less than 3 months. RNA was extracted from PBMCs in TRIzol for both TCR sequencing and RNA sequencing.

These data also featured in a second study, about T cells in Graves' hyperthyroidism and ophthalmopathy.

The sequencing used peripheral blood mononuclear cells (PBMCs), collected at new diagnosis, from a patient treated with antithyroid drugs. These TCRs come from a man aged 30-40 years with Graves disease. Donor details come from another sample of the same person, matched by shared clones.

The sample holds many counts of this clonotype. The V call is TRBV5-1, the J call TRBJ2-1; 8 positions match TRBD2. The ends lost 4 bases at V and 6 bases at J; junction bases unmatched: 9. CDR1 and CDR2 from the germline V gene are SGHRS and YFSETQ. The CDR3 spans 15 residues. The CDR3 region has the DNA TGCGCCAGCAGCCCGTGGGCGGGGGGCCTCAATGAGCAGTTCTTC. It encodes CASSPWAGGLNEQFF.

This clonotype was picked up many times. The chain uses TRBV29-1 and TRBJ1-1; TRBD1 might be the D (6 bases). V shed 7 bases and J shed 3 bases, with 12 bases lying between them. This CDR3 is 12 amino acids long. Germline V lookup: CDR1 SQVTM, CDR2 ANQGSEA. CDR3 in DNA: TGCAGCGACGGACAGACTGACACTGAAGCTTTCTTT. This codes for CSDGQTDTEAFF.

This clonotype was seen many times. The chain uses TRBV18 and TRBJ1-2; D is undetermined. The V and J ends lost 3 bases and 5 bases respectively, with 10 bases between them. Germline CDR1 and CDR2: KGHSH and LQKENI. This CDR3 is built from 13 residues. The CDR3 loop is CASSPGVLYGYTF. The CDR3 DNA reads as TGTGCCAGCTCACCGGGAGTTCTATATGGCTACACCTTC.

The table lists this clonotype with many counts. The rearrangement links TRBV30 to TRBJ2-3; D not certain. This CDR3 contains 12 residues. V was trimmed by 4 bases and J by 6 bases, leaving 11 bases between them. Germline assignment: CDR1 GTSNPN and CDR2 SVGIG (reference sequence). CDR3 sequence reads: CAWTPPADTQYF. DNA for the CDR3: TGTGCCTGGACGCCCCCGGCGGATACGCAGTATTTT.

A word on this clonotype: This may come from a read error, since a much larger clone is one base off. V usage is TRBV11-1 and J usage is TRBJ2-7; 10 nucleotides line up with TRBD2. The CDR3 is 15 residues long. CDR1 SGHAT and CDR2 FQDESV come from the germline V gene (reference sequence). V lost 5 bases, J lost 7 bases, and 11 bases stayed unmatched. The CDR3: CASSLGGLASNEQYF. Here the CDR3 DNA reads TGTGCCAGCAGCCTCGGGGGACTAGCGAGTAATGAGCAGTACTTC.

This clonotype was observed a few times. J is TRBJ2-7 and V is TRBV29-1; the match to TRBD2 covers 9 bases. CDR1 and CDR2 from the germline V gene are SQVTM and ANQGSEA. Trimming at V came to 5 bases and at J to 3 bases, leaving 5 bases not matched to a gene. This CDR3 comprises 13 residues. CDR3 coding DNA: TGCAGCGTTTTTACTAGCGGGCGCTACGAGCAGTACTTC. Protein product: CSVFTSGRYEQYF.

This clonotype has a handful of counts. The chain recombines TRBV25-1 with TRBJ2-5; no reliable D call. Trimming took off 6 bases at V and 9 bases at J, with 11 bases between the two ends. CDR1 and CDR2 (germline): MGHDK, SYGVNS. The CDR3 is 11 residues long. The CDR3 coding sequence is TGTGCCAGCAGGTCACAAACGGCCCAGTACTTC. Amino acids: CASRSQTAQYF. The entire variable domain, with the rest obtained from reference TRBV25-1 and TRBJ2-5, is as follows: EADIYQTPRYLVIGTGKKITLECSQTMGHDKMYWYQQDPGMELHLIHYSYGVNSTEKGDLSSESTVSRIRTEHFPLTLESARPSHTSQYLCASRSQTAQYFGPGTRLLVL.

This clonotype occurred a few times. An end of the junction differs from the germline gene, which may be a read error. J is TRBJ2-2 and V is TRBV5-5; the D gene could be TRBD1 or TRBD2 (5 bases each). The CDR3 runs 14 residues. CDR1 is SGHKS and CDR2 is YYEKEE in the germline V gene (reference sequence). The CDR3 bases are TGTGCCAGCAGCCCGATTGGGGGAGACGGGAAGCTGTTTTTT. Translating gives CASSPIGGDGKLFF.

This clonotype was picked up many times. The genes are TRBV5-1 and TRBJ2-3; TRBD2 is a possible D gene (5 bases). The CDR3 runs to 14 residues. The V gene lost 4 bases and the J gene lost 3 bases, with 12 bases spanning the gap. CDR1 is SGHRS, CDR2 YFSETQ, per germline. CDR3 DNA: TGCGCCAGCAGCCCCGGACTGGGGACAGATACGCAGTATTTT. Translating gives CASSPGLGTDTQYF.

This clonotype was counted only a few times. The chain uses TRBV20-1 and TRBJ2-5; 7 positions match TRBD2. The CDR3 sequence is 15 residues long. Germline V gene sequence: CDR1 DFQATT, CDR2 SNEGSKA (reference sequence). J was trimmed by 0 bases and V by 4 bases; bases with no gene match: 8. The CDR3 DNA reads TGCAGTGCTACCCGGCCTAGCGGAGACCAAGAGACCCAGTACTTC. Its translation is CSATRPSGDQETQYF.

This clonotype has at least ten counts. The chain has TRBV20-1 and TRBJ2-1; no clear D gene. This CDR3 spans 11 amino acids. Between the trimmed V and J ends, which lost 8 bases and 5 bases, there was a span of 10 bases. Germline loops: CDR1 DFQATT, CDR2 SNEGSKA (reference sequence). DNA for the CDR3: TGCAGTCAAGAAGGGAACAATGAGCAGTTCTTC. Residues: CSQEGNNEQFF.

This clonotype has just a few counts. The genes are TRBV29-1 and TRBJ2-7; D not resolved. The germline CDR1 and CDR2 sequences are SQVTM and ANQGSEA. V shed 6 bases and J shed 9 bases, with 21 bases lying between them. The CDR3 covers 13 residues. The CDR3 DNA reads as TGCAGCGTCCGGACGGAGAATTACGGTGGGCAGTACTTC. It translates to CSVRTENYGGQYF.

This clonotype came up many times. V gene TRBV2 combines with J gene TRBJ2-1; no clear D. The V gene's germline CDR1 is SNHLY and CDR2 FYNNEI. The ends were cut back, 8 bases at V and 8 bases at J, with 16 bases in the middle. This CDR3 contains 13 residues. DNA for the CDR3: TGTGCCAGCGGAGAGTGGGATCGAGATGAGCAGTTCTTC. Protein product: CASGEWDRDEQFF.

Ten or more counts support this clonotype. The chain couples TRBV20-1 to TRBJ2-7; a possible D gene is TRBD1 (6 bases). Germline V lookup: CDR1 DFQATT, CDR2 SNEGSKA (reference sequence). Trimming shortened V by 5 bases and J by 6 bases, and 17 bases separated the two germline ends. This CDR3 is built from 13 residues. The chain's CDR3 is CSAPHRESREQYF. For the CDR3, the DNA is TGCAGTGCTCCCCACAGGGAGAGCCGCGAGCAGTACTTC.

This clonotype was recorded many times. This rearrangement joins TRBV5-1 to TRBJ2-7, with D possibly TRBD2 on 6 matching bases. CDR3 size: 14 residues. V lost 4 bases to trimming and J lost 3 bases, with 14 bases between them. Germline lookup yields CDR1 SGHRS and CDR2 YFSETQ. The CDR3 protein is CASSRGMEGYEQYF. CDR3 sequence (DNA): TGCGCCAGCAGCAGAGGAATGGAGGGCTACGAGCAGTACTTC.

There are many counts of this clonotype. This chain joins TRBV18 and TRBJ1-4, with a weak D call TRBD1 (5 bases). The CDR3 extends over 13 amino acids. Germline assignment: CDR1 KGHSH and CDR2 LQKENI. Trimming took 3 bases from V and 8 from J, leaving 10 bases between them. The CDR3 spells CASSPGLEEKLFF. In DNA form, the CDR3 reads TGTGCCAGCTCACCGGGGCTGGAGGAAAAACTGTTTTTT.

This clonotype was detected a few times. This chain uses TRBV30 with TRBJ2-7; D tentatively reads TRBD1 or TRBD2 (6 bases each). The CDR3 length is 14 residues. Germline values: CDR1 GTSNPN, CDR2 SVGIG (reference sequence). The germline V and J ends were trimmed by 2 bases and 1 base, with 12 bases remaining between them. CDR3 sequence (DNA): TGTGCCTGGAGTTTGGGGGGCGCTTCCTACGAGCAGTACTTC. It is translated as CAWSLGGASYEQYF.